The sequence of this TCR beta chain was determined in a study of T cells in tumors after PD-1 blockade. This clone was observed a few times. TCRdb keeps only in-frame clones here, not all; method: immunoSEQ multiplex PCR. In the table there are under 75,000 clones, approximately 74% of which are singletons. The germline CDR1 and CDR2 sequences are MNHNY and SVGAGI (reference sequence). This CDR3 comprises 14 residues. V lost 6 bases and J lost 2; bases outside the gene matches: 6. Source: PBMCs, taken after anti-PD-1 treatment. The clonotype originates from a human donor with basal cell carcinoma. V is TRBV6-6 and J is TRBJ1-2; 7 bases match TRBD1. The CDR3 protein is CASSKGTVNYGYTF. The CDR3 nucleotides read TGTGCCAGCAGCAAGGGGACAGTAAACTATGGCTACACCTTC.